The rows below give T cell receptor beta chains drawn from one sample of a study of vaccination and CD4 T cells after COVID-19. Antigens of these TCRs are unknown. TCRdb re-called the PCR reads with MiXCR, one entry per CDR3 protein. The sample shows more than 7,000 distinct CDR3 sequences, 60% to 75% of them seen only once. Material for sequencing was CD4+ T cells from blood, cultured in vitro. These receptors originate from a human donor who had recovered from COVID-19. The CDR3 runs from the conserved cysteine through the conserved F or W. The D gene is left open where the match is weak. Where a row states a size, it is once, few, many or the class of an expanded clone; other rows omit it.

TRBJ2-2	few	TRBD1	TRBV25-1	TGTGCCAGCAGTGAGGGACAGGTCGCGAACACCGGGGAGCTGTTTTTT	CASSEGQVANTGELFF
TRBJ2-7	few	TRBD2	TRBV2	TGTGCCAGCAGCCAGGGAAGCGGGAATTACGAGCAGTACTTC	CASSQGSGNYEQYF
TRBJ1-4	.	TRBD1	TRBV18	TGTGCCAGCTCACAAGACAGGGCCCTTGGGGAAAAACTGTTTTTT	CASSQDRALGEKLFF
TRBJ1-1	.	.	TRBV28	TGTGCCAGCAAATTGGGCTCCGCCATGAACACTGAAGCTTTCTTT	CASKLGSAMNTEAFF
TRBJ2-3	large	.	TRBV9	TGTGCCAGCAGCGTAGTCGGGCTTACTAGCACAGATACGCAGTATTTT	CASSVVGLTSTDTQYF
TRBJ2-5	once	.	TRBV12-5	TGTGCTTGTGGTTTGGTACCGGCCAAGGGGGGCGAGACCCAGTACTTC	CACGLVPAKGGETQYF
TRBJ2-3	.	TRBD2	TRBV27	TGTGCCAGCTCCTATAGCGGGGGGGCAGGTACGCAGTATTTT	CASSYSGGAGTQYF
TRBJ1-5	.	.	TRBV27	TGTGCCAGCAGTTTTAGGGATAGCAATCAGCCCCAGCATTTT	CASSFRDSNQPQHF
TRBJ1-5	few	.	TRBV20-1	TGCAGTGCTATGGGGTGGAATAGCAATCAGCCCCAGCATTTT	CSAMGWNSNQPQHF
TRBJ2-5	.	.	TRBV7-2	TGTGCCAGCAGCCGCCCAGGAGAGACCCAGTACTTC	CASSRPGETQYF
TRBJ1-5	.	.	TRBV5-6	TGTGCCAGCAGCTCTGCGTTCGGTCAGCCCCAGCATTTT	CASSSAFGQPQHF
TRBJ2-1	.	.	TRBV19	TGTGCCAGTAGTACTACGGGTGCGAACAATGAGCAGTTCTTC	CASSTTGANNEQFF
TRBJ2-7	.	.	TRBV19	TGTGCCAGTAGTCCACCGGGAGATAATTACGAGCAGTACTTC	CASSPPGDNYEQYF
TRBJ2-3	few	TRBD1	TRBV27	TGTGCCAGCAGAGGGACAGGGGAGGCAGATACGCAGTATTTT	CASRGTGEADTQYF
TRBJ2-5	.	TRBD2	TRBV6-4	TGTGCCAGCAGTAGGACTAGCGGCCCACAAGAGACCCAGTACTTC	CASSRTSGPQETQYF
TRBJ1-1	few	.	TRBV20-1	TGCAGTGCTAGAGTCGTTCGGCAGGCTGAAGCTTTCTTT	CSARVVRQAEAFF
TRBJ2-5	.	TRBD2	TRBV10-3	TGTGCCATCAGTGAGTCGAGACTAGCGGGGGACGAGACCCAGTACTTC	CAISESRLAGDETQYF
TRBJ1-2	.	.	TRBV19	TGTGCCAGTAGTCCGTGGGACTATGGCTACACCTTC	CASSPWDYGYTF
TRBJ1-1	.	.	TRBV7-2	TGTGCCAGCAGACCCCGGACGGGGGTGAGCACTGAAGCTTTCTTT	CASRPRTGVSTEAFF
TRBJ1-1	few	TRBD1	TRBV2	TGTGCCAGCAGGCTTAGACAGGGGTTGAACACTGAAGCTTTCTTT	CASRLRQGLNTEAFF
TRBJ2-7	.	.	TRBV7-8	TGTGCCAGCAGCCCCTTAGTGAGGAACTACGAGCAGTACTTC	CASSPLVRNYEQYF
TRBJ2-5	.	.	TRBV11-2	TGTGCCAGCAGCTTAGAACGGCTAACGGAGACCCAGTACTTC	CASSLERLTETQYF
TRBJ2-6	.	.	TRBV18	TGTGCCAGCTCACAGGGTACCGGGGCCAACGTCCTGACTTTC	CASSQGTGANVLTF
TRBJ2-3	.	TRBD1	TRBV19	TGTGCCAGTAGGCCGGGACAGGGGGCCTTTAGCACAGATACGCAGTATTTT	CASRPGQGAFSTDTQYF
TRBJ2-2	.	.	TRBV27	TGTGCCAGCAGTTCGGACATTAGAACAGGCGCCGGGGAGCTGTTTTTT	CASSSDIRTGAGELFF
TRBJ1-5	.	.	TRBV6-5	TGTGCCAGCAGTTACAGGGAAAGCAATCAGCCCCAGCATTTT	CASSYRESNQPQHF
TRBJ2-1	.	TRBD1	TRBV2	TGTGCCAGCAGTGACTCCGGGACAGGGCTCAATGAGCAGTTCTTC	CASSDSGTGLNEQFF
TRBJ1-1	.	.	TRBV5-1	TGCGCCAGCAGCTTGGTGGGGGGCCTGAACACTGAAGCTTTCTTT	CASSLVGGLNTEAFF
TRBJ1-6	once	TRBD1	TRBV7-9	TGTGCCAGCAGCCATATTGACAGGGACAATTCACCCCTCCACTTT	CASSHIDRDNSPLHF
TRBJ2-3	.	.	TRBV2	TGTGCCAGCAGCGATCCGGGAAGCACAGATACGCAGTATTTT	CASSDPGSTDTQYF
TRBJ1-6	.	.	TRBV6-1	TGTGCCAGCAGTGAAGCCCGCTCGGGTTCACCCCTCCACTTT	CASSEARSGSPLHF
TRBJ1-2	.	.	TRBV27	TGTGCCAGCAGTTTATCGTGGCCGTCTAGCCGGATGGATGGCTACACCTTC	CASSLSWPSSRMDGYTF
TRBJ2-2	.	TRBD1	TRBV10-2	TGCGCCAGCAGTGACCCGGGACAGGGGAGAACCGGGGAGCTGTTTTTT	CASSDPGQGRTGELFF
TRBJ1-2	few	.	TRBV28	TGTGCCAGCAGTTATAACGGTAAAGATGGCTACACCTTC	CASSYNGKDGYTF
TRBJ2-2	.	.	TRBV6-1	TGTGCCAGCCACCCAATGGCTAAGTTGAACACCGGGGAGCTGTTTTTT	CASHPMAKLNTGELFF